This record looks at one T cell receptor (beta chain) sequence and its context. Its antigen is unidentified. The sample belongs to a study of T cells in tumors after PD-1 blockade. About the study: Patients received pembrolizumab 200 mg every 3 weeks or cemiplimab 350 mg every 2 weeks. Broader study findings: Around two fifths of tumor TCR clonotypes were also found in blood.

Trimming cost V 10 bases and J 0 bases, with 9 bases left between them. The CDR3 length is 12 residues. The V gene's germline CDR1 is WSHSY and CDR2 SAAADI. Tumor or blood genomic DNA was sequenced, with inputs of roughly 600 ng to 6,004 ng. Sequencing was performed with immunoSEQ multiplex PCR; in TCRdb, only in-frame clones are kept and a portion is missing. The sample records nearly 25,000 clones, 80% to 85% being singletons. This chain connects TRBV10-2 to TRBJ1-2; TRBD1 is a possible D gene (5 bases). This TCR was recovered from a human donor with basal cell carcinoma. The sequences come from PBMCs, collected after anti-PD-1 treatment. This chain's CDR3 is CATGGPNYGYTF. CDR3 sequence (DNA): TGCGCCACCGGGGGTCCTAACTATGGCTACACCTTC.